This T cell receptor beta chain is from a study of shared clonotypes between healthy human individuals. The table came from immunoSEQ multiplex PCR; TCRdb's copy has only in-frame clones and leaves some out. Seen here are approximately 600,000 clones, about 95% observed once, and the top ten hold 0.095% to 0.14%. The germline CDR1 and CDR2 sequences are MNHEY and SMNVEV (reference sequence). The CDR3 totals 12 residues. The germline V and J ends were trimmed by 6 bases and 8 bases, with 11 bases remaining between them. Worth noting for this clone: Its antigen is not identified.

Study-wide points: Having only a few donors restricted how much genetic and exposure-history diversity was captured.

Selected positively for CCR7 and CD45RO-negative, naive CD8 cells excluded terminally differentiated effector memory CD45RA+ cells. Specimen: naive CD8+ T cells sorted from blood. This chain uses TRBV27 with TRBJ2-1; D is ambiguous. The clonotype originates from a woman aged 25 to 39 in good health. Here the CDR3 DNA reads TGTGCCAGCAGCCATGGGGTTTATGAGCAGTTCTTC. Translating it yields CASSHGVYEQFF.